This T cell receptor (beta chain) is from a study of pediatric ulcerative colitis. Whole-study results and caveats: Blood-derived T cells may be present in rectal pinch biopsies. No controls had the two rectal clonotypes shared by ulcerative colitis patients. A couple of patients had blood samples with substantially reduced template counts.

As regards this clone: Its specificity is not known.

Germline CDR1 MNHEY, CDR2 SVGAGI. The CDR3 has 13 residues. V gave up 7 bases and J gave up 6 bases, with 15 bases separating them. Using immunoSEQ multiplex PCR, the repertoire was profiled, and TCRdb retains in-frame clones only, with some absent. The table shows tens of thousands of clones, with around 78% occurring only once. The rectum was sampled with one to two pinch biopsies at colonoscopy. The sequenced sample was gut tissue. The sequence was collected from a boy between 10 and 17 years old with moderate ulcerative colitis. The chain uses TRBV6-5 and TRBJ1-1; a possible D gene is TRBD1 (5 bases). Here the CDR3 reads CASIDRSPPEAFF. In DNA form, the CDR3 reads TGTGCCAGCATCGACAGAAGCCCCCCTGAAGCTTTCTTT.